The 18 T cell receptor beta chains given below trace back to one sample, sequenced in a study of Tregs in tolerant kidney transplant recipients. Sequencing was performed with immunoSEQ multiplex PCR; in TCRdb, only in-frame clones are kept and a portion is missing. The sample data list about 52,000 clones. This sample comprised CD4+ T cells from blood, obtained before the transplant. All receptors derive from a human donor who received a combined kidney and bone marrow transplant.

A remark on this clone: The DNA ends 3 residues before the CDR3 does, and the rest of the CDR3 is filled in from the germline J gene. The chain links TRBV18 to TRBJ1-1, with D possibly being TRBD1 (6 bases). Germline CDR1 is KGHSH and CDR2 is LQKENI. The CDR3 runs to 16 residues. Between the trimmed V and J ends, which lost 6 bases and 0 bases, there was a span of 17 bases. CDR3 DNA (partial): TGTGCCAGCTCCCCTCTAGGGGGAGAAATGAACACTGAA. This translates into CASSPLGGEMNTE. The whole CDR3 sequence is CASSPLGGEMNTEAFF.

Turning to this clone: The read halts 3 residues ahead of the CDR3 end, with the missing end drawn from the germline J gene. The rearrangement links TRBV7-2 to TRBJ2-7, with 9 bases aligning to TRBD1. CDR3 size: 16 residues. The germline V gene has CDR1 SGHTA and CDR2 FQGNSA. V lost 0 bases to trimming and J lost 2 bases; unmatched junction nucleotides: 5. CDR3 region: CASSLAGTGSAYEQYF. CDR3 DNA, as far as it was read: TGTGCCAGCAGCTTAGCGGGGACAGGGAGCGCCTACGAG.

Turning to this clone: The read finishes 3 residues shy of the CDR3 end, and the germline J gene is used to complete it. This chain uses TRBV2 with TRBJ1-2; tentatively, D is TRBD1 (5 bases). The germline V gene has CDR1 SNHLY and CDR2 FYNNEI. V was pared by 10 bases and J by 7 bases, with 22 bases between. The CDR3 sequence is 14 residues long. CDR3 protein: CANPRTSLGFGYTF. The DNA read from the CDR3 is TGTGCCAACCCCCGGACAAGCCTCGGTTTTGGC.

Worth noting for this clone: The CDR3 extends 3 residues past the end of the read, so its final part is completed from the germline J gene. The chain joins TRBV6-2 or TRBV6-3 to TRBJ2-1; 7 bases line up with TRBD2. There are 13 residues in the CDR3. In germline, CDR1 is MNHEY, CDR2 SVGEGT. With 7 bases clipped from V and 3 bases from J, the junction kept 3 bases outside the gene matches. CDR3 loop: CASISGDYNEQFF. Incomplete CDR3 DNA: TGTGCCAGCATCAGCGGGGACTACAATGAG.

Notes on this clone: The read terminates 3 residues ahead of where the CDR3 ends, so the germline J gene completes it. V and J are TRBV7-6 and TRBJ2-7; TRBD1 matches at 8 bases. Germline V lookup: CDR1 SGHVS, CDR2 FNYEAQ. There are 14 residues in the CDR3. Trimming cost V 8 bases and J 0 bases; bases outside gene matches: 6. The CDR3: CASGTGGGSYEQYF. Incomplete CDR3 DNA: TGTGCCAGCGGCACAGGGGGAGGCTCCTACGAG.

A remark on this clone: The sequence runs out 3 residues before the end of the CDR3; the remainder is reconstructed from the germline J gene. J is TRBJ1-1 and V is TRBV6-1; 9 bases are shared with TRBD1. Looked up from germline, CDR1 is MNHNS and CDR2 is SASEGT. The CDR3 spans 16 residues. V shed 3 bases, J shed 5 bases, and the junction held 10 bases outside the gene matches. The DNA read from the CDR3 is TGTGCCAGCAGTGATCCAACAGGGGGCACGGGAACTGAA. Protein: CASSDPTGGTGTE. The full CDR3 sequence reads CASSDPTGGTGTEAFF.

CDR3 DNA (partial): TGCGCCAGCAGCGGCCAGGGATGGGACGAG. Its translation: CASSGQGWDE. The whole CDR3 is CASSGQGWDEQYF. The V call is TRBV5-1, the J call TRBJ2-7; D might be TRBD1 (5 bases). The missing CDR3 end, 3 residues past where the read stops, is filled in from the germline J gene. CDR3 size: 13 residues. Trimming pared 4 bases from V and 5 bases from J, leaving 13 bases between. Germline V CDR1 and CDR2: SGHRS, YFSETQ.

As for this clone: The observed sequence ends 3 residues before the CDR3 terminus, with the missing tail filled in from the germline J gene. The rearrangement uses TRBV2 and TRBJ1-4; D is uncertain. V gave up 7 bases and J gave up 10 bases, with 16 bases separating them. Germline V CDR1 and CDR2: SNHLY, FYNNEI. The CDR3 sequence is 13 residues long. The CDR3 bases that were read are TGTGCCAGCAATCATGATCCGGCGGTAAAA. Translating it yields CASNHDPAVK. The entire CDR3 protein is CASNHDPAVKLFF.

As for this clone: The DNA ends 3 residues before the CDR3 does, and the rest of the CDR3 is filled in from the germline J gene. The chain employs TRBV18 and TRBJ1-4; D unresolved. The V end was cut by 3 bases, the J end by 0 bases, with 8 bases between. Germline values: CDR1 KGHSH, CDR2 LQKENI. The CDR3 is 15 residues long. The part of the CDR3 DNA that was read is TGTGCCAGCTCACCCAGATCTGCAACTAATGAAAAA. Translation gives CASSPRSATNEK. The entire CDR3 protein is CASSPRSATNEKLFF.

Comments on this clone: Coverage ceases 3 residues before the CDR3 finishes, and the germline J gene fills in the end. The rearrangement links TRBV30 to TRBJ2-5; 7 nucleotides align to TRBD2. V shed 0 bases and J 2 bases; nucleotides not matched to a gene: 6. The germline V gene has CDR1 GTSNPN and CDR2 SVGIG (reference sequence). This CDR3 is built from 15 residues. The CDR3 bases that were read are TGTGCCTGGAGTGTACCCGGGGGGAGTCAAGAGACC. Encoded protein: CAWSVPGGSQET. The whole CDR3 protein reads CAWSVPGGSQETQYF.

As regards this clone: The read ends 3 residues early relative to the CDR3; the germline J gene fills the gap. The rearrangement uses TRBV30 and TRBJ2-7; a possible D gene is TRBD2 (5 bases). Germline V gene sequence: CDR1 GTSNPN, CDR2 SVGIG (reference sequence). Trimming removed 0 bases from V and 0 bases from J, with 6 bases in between. The CDR3 spans 13 residues. The DNA read from the CDR3 is TGTGCCTGGAGTGTAACTAGCTCCTACGAG. This gives the protein CAWSVTSSYE. The whole CDR3 sequence reads CAWSVTSSYEQYF. The entire variable domain, with the rest obtained from reference TRBV30 and TRBJ2-7, is as follows: SQTIHQWPATLVQPVGSPLSLECTVEGTSNPNLYWYRQAAGRGLQLLFYSVGIGQISSEVPQNLSASRPQDRQFILSSKKLLLSDSGFYLCAWSVTSSYEQYFGPGTRLTVT.

Note on this clone: The read falls 3 residues short of the CDR3 end, and the missing part is taken from the germline J gene. V usage is TRBV7-8 and J usage is TRBJ1-1, with D unresolved. In germline, CDR1 is SGHVS, CDR2 FQNEAQ. The CDR3 totals 13 residues. The ends were cut back, 0 bases at V and 4 bases at J, with 6 bases in the middle. The CDR3 DNA, read in part, is TGTGCCAGCAGCTTAGCCCGGGGCACTGAA. Translation gives CASSLARGTE. The entire CDR3 protein is CASSLARGTEAFF.

The covered CDR3 bases are TGTGCCAGCAGTCTACTCCTAACAGGGTATAGCACAGATACG. The encoded protein is CASSLLLTGYSTDT. From start to end, the CDR3 is CASSLLLTGYSTDTQYF. The chain carries TRBV2 and TRBJ2-3; D possibly corresponds to TRBD1 (6 bases). The read falls 3 residues short of the CDR3 end, and the missing part is taken from the germline J gene. This CDR3 is 17 amino acids long. The germline V and J ends were trimmed by 5 bases and 0 bases, with 18 bases remaining between them. CDR1 and CDR2 (germline): SNHLY, FYNNEI.

In regard to this clone: Sequencing ends 3 residues short of the CDR3 end; the germline J gene provides the rest. The J gene is TRBJ1-1, the V gene TRBV7-2; 7 nucleotides agree with TRBD1. The CDR3 is made up of 14 amino acids. The germline gives CDR1 SGHTA, CDR2 FQGNSA. The trim removed 5 bases at V and 6 bases at J, leaving 9 bases unmatched. CDR3 sequence: CASSRPGTVAEAFF. The sequenced part of the CDR3 DNA is TGTGCCAGCAGCCGACCCGGGACAGTGGCTGAA. Full variable domain (rest looked up from reference TRBV7-2 and TRBJ1-1): GAGVSQSPSNKVTEKGKDVELRCDPISGHTALYWYRQSLGQGLEFLIYFQGNSAPDKSGLPSDRFSAERTGGSVSTLTIQRTQQEDSAVYLCASSRPGTVAEAFFGQGTRLTVV.

Notes on this clone: The sequenced fragment ends 3 residues before the CDR3 boundary, so the rest is inferred from the germline J gene. This chain links TRBV6-2 or TRBV6-3 with TRBJ2-1, with D perhaps matching TRBD2 (6 bases). CDR3 size: 16 residues. Germline values: CDR1 MNHEY, CDR2 SVGEGT. Trimming took off 5 bases at V and 1 base at J, with 15 bases between the two ends. The CDR3 region is CASSPRDFLSYNEQFF. The CDR3 bases that were read are TGTGCCAGCAGTCCTCGGGACTTCCTGTCCTACAATGAG.

Turning to this clone: The read comes to an end 3 residues before the CDR3 does, leaving the germline J gene to fill in the end. This chain connects TRBV7-9 to TRBJ1-1, with D perhaps matching TRBD1 (5 bases). Trimming took 3 bases from V and 4 from J, leaving 15 bases between them. The CDR3 sequence is 15 residues long. Germline V CDR1 and CDR2: SEHNR, FQNEAQ (reference sequence). The covered CDR3 bases are TGTGCCAGCAGCTTCGGGTTCAGGGTGCGCACTGAA. It yields the protein CASSFGFRVRTE. The entire CDR3 reads CASSFGFRVRTEAFF.

Concerning this clone itself: The CDR3 goes on 3 residues after the read ends, and that part is filled in from the germline J gene. This CDR3 is also generated by other DNA sequences in the sample. V usage is TRBV5-1 and J usage is TRBJ1-6; D is uncertain. The CDR3 loop spans 15 amino acids. V was trimmed by 0 bases and J by 5 bases, leaving 9 bases between them. Germline assignment: CDR1 SGHRS and CDR2 YFSETQ. The CDR3 bases that were read are TGCGCCAGCAGCTTGGATAGGGTCGATAATTCACCC. It translates to CASSLDRVDNSP. The whole CDR3 protein is CASSLDRVDNSPLHF.

On this clone: The read finishes 3 residues shy of the CDR3 end, and the germline J gene is used to complete it. V and J are TRBV19 and TRBJ2-7; no clear D gene. The CDR3 spans 12 residues. Trimming left V 6 bases short and J 2 bases short, with 8 bases between. The germline gives CDR1 LNHDA, CDR2 SQIVND (reference sequence). The chain's CDR3 is CASRGTAYEQYF. CDR3 bases read: TGTGCCAGTAGGGGCACAGCCTACGAG.